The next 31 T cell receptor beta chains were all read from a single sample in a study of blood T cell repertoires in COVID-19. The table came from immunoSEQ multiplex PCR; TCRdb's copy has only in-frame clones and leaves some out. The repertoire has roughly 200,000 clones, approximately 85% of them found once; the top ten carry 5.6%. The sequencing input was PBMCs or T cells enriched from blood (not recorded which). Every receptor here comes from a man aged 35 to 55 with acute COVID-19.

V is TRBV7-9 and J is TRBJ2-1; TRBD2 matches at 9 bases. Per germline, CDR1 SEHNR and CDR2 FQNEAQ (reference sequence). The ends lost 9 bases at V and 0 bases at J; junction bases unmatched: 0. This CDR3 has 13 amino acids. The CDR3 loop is CASSGSSYNEQFF. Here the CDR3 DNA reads TGTGCCAGTAGCGGGAGCTCCTACAATGAGCAGTTCTTC.

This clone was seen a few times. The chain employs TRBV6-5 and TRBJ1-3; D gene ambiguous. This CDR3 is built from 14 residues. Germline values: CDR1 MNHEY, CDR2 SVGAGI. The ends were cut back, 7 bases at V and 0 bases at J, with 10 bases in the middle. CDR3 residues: CASTPVSSGNTIYF. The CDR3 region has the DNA TGTGCCAGCACCCCGGTGTCCTCTGGAAACACCATATATTTT.

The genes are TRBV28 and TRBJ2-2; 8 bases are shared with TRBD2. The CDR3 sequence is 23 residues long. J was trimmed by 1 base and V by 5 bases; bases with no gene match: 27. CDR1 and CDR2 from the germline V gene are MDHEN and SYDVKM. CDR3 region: CASSTGPKGSLLSGIENTGELFF. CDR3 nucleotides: TGTGCCAGCAGTACCGGACCTAAAGGATCTCTTCTTAGCGGGATTGAGAACACCGGGGAGCTGTTTTTT.

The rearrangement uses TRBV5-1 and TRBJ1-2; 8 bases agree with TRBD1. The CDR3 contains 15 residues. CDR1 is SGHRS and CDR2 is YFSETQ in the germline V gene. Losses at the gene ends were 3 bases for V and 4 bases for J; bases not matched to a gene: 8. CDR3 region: CASSSPDRASYGYTF. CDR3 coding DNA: TGCGCCAGCAGCTCCCCGGACAGGGCCTCCTATGGCTACACCTTC. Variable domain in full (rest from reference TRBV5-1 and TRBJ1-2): KAGVTQTPRYLIKTRGQQVTLSCSPISGHRSVSWYQQTPGQGLQFLFEYFSETQRNKGNFPGRFSGRQFSNSRSEMNVSTLELGDSALYLCASSSPDRASYGYTFGSGTRLTVV.

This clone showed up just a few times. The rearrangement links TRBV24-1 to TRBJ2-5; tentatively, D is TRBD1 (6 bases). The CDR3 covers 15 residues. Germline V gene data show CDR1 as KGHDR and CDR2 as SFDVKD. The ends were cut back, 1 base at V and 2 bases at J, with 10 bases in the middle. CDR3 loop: CATSDFRGTQETQYF. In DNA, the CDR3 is TGTGCCACCAGTGATTTTAGGGGGACACAAGAGACCCAGTACTTC.

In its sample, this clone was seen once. CDR3 region: CASSQDTYQPQHF. The CDR3 DNA is TGTGCCAGCAGTCAGGACACCTATCAGCCCCAGCATTTT. This rearrangement joins TRBV6-5 to TRBJ1-5; D may be TRBD1 (5 bases). Germline V lookup: CDR1 MNHEY, CDR2 SVGAGI. Trimming shortened V by 5 bases and J by 5 bases, and 10 bases separated the two germline ends. This CDR3 spans 13 amino acids.

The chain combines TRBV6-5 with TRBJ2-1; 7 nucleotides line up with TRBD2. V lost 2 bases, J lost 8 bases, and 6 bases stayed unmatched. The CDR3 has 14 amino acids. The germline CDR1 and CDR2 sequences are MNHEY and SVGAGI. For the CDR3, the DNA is TGTGCCAGCAGTTACCCCGGGAGGAGGGATGAGCAGTTCTTC. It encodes CASSYPGRRDEQFF.

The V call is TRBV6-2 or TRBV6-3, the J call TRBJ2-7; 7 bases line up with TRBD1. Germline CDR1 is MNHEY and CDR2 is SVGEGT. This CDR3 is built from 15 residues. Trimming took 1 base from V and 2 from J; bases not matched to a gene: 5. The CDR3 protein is CASSYFQDRTYEQYF. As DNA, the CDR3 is TGTGCCAGCAGTTACTTTCAGGACAGGACCTACGAGCAGTACTTC.

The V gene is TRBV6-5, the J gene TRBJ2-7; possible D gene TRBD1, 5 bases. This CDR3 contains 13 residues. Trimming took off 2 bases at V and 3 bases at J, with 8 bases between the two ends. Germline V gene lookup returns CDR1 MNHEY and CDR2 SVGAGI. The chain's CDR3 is CASSYGAGYEQYF. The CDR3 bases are TGTGCCAGCAGTTACGGGGCTGGCTACGAGCAGTACTTC.

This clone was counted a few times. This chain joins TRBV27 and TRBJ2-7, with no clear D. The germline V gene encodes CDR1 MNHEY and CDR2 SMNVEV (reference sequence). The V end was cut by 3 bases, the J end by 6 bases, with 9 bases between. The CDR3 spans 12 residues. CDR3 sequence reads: CASSFQSSEQYF. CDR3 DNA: TGTGCCAGCAGTTTCCAAAGCTCCGAGCAGTACTTC.

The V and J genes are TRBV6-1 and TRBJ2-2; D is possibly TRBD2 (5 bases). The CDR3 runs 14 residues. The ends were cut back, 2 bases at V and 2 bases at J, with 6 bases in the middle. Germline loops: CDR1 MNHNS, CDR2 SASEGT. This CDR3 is CASSERGNTGELFF. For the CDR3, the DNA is TGTGCCAGCAGTGAACGGGGTAACACCGGGGAGCTGTTTTTT.

CDR3 sequence reads: CASSLTGTGVTGANVLTF. The CDR3 bases are TGTGCCAGTAGTCTGACCGGGACAGGGGTTACTGGGGCCAACGTCCTGACTTTC. V usage is TRBV19 and J usage is TRBJ2-6, with 10 bases aligning to TRBD1. Germline-derived CDR1 and CDR2 are LNHDA and SQIVND (reference sequence). The V and J ends lost 5 bases and 2 bases, in that order; junction bases with no gene match: 9. This CDR3 has 18 residues. The full variable domain, rest sourced from reference TRBV19 and TRBJ2-6, is DGGITQSPKYLFRKEGQNVTLSCEQNLNHDAMYWYRQDPGQGLRLIYYSQIVNDFQKGDIAEGYSVSREKKESFPLTVTSAQKNPTAFYLCASSLTGTGVTGANVLTFGAGSRLTVL.

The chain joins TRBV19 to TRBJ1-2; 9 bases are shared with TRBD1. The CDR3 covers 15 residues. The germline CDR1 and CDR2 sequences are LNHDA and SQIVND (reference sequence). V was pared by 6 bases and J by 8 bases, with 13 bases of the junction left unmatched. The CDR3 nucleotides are TGTGCCAGTAGAGGGACAGGGACCGTGGGCCGAGGCTACACCTTC. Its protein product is CASRGTGTVGRGYTF.

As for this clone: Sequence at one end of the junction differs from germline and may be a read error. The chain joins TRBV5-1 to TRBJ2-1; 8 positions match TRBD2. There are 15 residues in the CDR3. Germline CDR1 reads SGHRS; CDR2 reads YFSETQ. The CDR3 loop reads CASSPSGSSHNEQFF. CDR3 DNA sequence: TGCGCCAGCAGCCCAAGCGGGAGCTCCCACAATGAGCAGTTCTTC.

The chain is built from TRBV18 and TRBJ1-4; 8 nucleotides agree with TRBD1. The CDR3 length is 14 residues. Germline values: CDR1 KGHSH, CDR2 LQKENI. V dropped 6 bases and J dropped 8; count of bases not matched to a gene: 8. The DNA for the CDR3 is TGTGCCAGCTCTCCAGGACAGGGTTTCGAAAAACTGTTTTTT. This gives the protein CASSPGQGFEKLFF.

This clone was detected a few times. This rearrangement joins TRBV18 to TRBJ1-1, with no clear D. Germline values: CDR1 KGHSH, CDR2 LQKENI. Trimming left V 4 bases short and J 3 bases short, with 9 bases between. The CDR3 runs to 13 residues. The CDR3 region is CASSLLRDTEAFF. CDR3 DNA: TGTGCCAGCTCACTATTGCGGGACACTGAAGCTTTCTTT.

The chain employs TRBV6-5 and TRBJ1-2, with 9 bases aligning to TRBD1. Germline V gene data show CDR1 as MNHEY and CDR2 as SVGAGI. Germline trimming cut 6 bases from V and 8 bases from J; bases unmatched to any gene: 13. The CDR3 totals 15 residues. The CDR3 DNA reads TGTGCCAGCAGCTTTCCCGGGACAGGGTCGCGCGGCTACACCTTC. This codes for CASSFPGTGSRGYTF.

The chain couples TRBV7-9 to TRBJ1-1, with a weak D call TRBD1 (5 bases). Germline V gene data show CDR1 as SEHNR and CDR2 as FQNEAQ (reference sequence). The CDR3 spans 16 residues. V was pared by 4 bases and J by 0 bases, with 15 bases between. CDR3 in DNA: TGTGCCAGCAGCTCATTTGGGGGGGAGTTGAACACTGAAGCTTTCTTT. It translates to CASSSFGGELNTEAFF.

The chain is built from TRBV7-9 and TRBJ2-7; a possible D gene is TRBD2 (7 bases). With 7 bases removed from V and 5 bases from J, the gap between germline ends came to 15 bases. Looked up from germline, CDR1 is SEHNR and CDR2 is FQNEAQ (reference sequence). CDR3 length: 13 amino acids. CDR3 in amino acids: CASKGGRVDEQYF. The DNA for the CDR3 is TGTGCCAGCAAGGGGGGGCGTGTAGACGAGCAGTACTTC.

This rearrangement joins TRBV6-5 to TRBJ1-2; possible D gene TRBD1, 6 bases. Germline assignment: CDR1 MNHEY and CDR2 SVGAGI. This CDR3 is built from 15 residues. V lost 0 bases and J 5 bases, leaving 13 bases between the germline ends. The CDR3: CASSYSSQGIYGYTF. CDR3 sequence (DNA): TGTGCCAGCAGTTACTCGAGTCAGGGGATATATGGCTACACCTTC.

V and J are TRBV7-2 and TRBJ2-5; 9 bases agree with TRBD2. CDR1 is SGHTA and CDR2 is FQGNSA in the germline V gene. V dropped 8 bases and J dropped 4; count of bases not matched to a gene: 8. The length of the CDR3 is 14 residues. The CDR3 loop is CASCGGRAGETQYF. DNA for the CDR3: TGTGCCAGCTGCGGCGGGAGGGCCGGAGAGACCCAGTACTTC.

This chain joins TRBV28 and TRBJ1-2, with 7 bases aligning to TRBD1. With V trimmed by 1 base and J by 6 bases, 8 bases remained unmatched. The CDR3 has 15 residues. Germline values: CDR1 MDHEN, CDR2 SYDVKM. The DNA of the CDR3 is TGTGCCAGCAGTTTATTGCAGGGGGGTTGGCATGGCTACACCTTC. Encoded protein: CASSLLQGGWHGYTF.

The CDR3: CASSSLAPSDYGYTF. The CDR3 bases are TGTGCCAGCAGCTCTCTGGCTCCGTCTGACTATGGCTACACCTTC. This rearrangement joins TRBV14 to TRBJ1-2; D is uncertain. This CDR3 contains 15 residues. Looked up from germline, CDR1 is SGHDN and CDR2 is FVKESK. Deletions cut 5 bases from V and 3 bases from J, with 16 bases between. Complete variable domain (other parts from reference TRBV14 and TRBJ1-2): EAGVTQFPSHSVIEKGQTVTLRCDPISGHDNLYWYRRVMGKEIKFLLHFVKESKQDESGMPNNRFLAERTGGTYSTLKVQPAELEDSGVYFCASSSLAPSDYGYTFGSGTRLTVV.

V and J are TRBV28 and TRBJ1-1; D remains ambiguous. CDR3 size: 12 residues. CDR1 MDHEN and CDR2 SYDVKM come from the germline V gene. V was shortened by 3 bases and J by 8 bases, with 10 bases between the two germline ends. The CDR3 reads CASSFSGKEAFF. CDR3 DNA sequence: TGTGCCAGCAGTTTTTCAGGCAAGGAAGCTTTCTTT.

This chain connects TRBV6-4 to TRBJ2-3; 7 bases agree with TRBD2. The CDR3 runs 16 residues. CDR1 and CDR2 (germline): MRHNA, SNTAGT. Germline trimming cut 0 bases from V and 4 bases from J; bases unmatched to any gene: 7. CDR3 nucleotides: TGTGCCAGCAGTGACTCGGCGGGGGAAGGGGCAGATACGCAGTATTTT. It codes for CASSDSAGEGADTQYF.

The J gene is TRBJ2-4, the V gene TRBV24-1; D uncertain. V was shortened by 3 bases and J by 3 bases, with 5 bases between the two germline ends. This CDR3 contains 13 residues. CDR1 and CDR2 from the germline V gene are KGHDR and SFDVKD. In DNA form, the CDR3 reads TGTGCCACCAGTGATGGCGGCAAAAACATTCAGTACTTC. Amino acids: CATSDGGKNIQYF.

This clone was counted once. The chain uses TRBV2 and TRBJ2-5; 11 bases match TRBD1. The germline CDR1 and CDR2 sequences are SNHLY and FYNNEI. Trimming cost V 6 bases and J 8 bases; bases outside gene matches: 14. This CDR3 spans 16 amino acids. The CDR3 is CASRGFRDRGSTTQYF. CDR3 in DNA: TGTGCCAGCAGAGGGTTTCGGGACAGGGGGTCCACAACCCAGTACTTC. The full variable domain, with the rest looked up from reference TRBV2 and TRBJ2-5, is EPEVTQTPSHQVTQMGQEVILRCVPISNHLYFYWYRQILGQKVEFLVSFYNNEISEKSEIFDDQFSVERPDGSNFTLKIRSTKLEDSAMYFCASRGFRDRGSTTQYFGPGTRLLVL.

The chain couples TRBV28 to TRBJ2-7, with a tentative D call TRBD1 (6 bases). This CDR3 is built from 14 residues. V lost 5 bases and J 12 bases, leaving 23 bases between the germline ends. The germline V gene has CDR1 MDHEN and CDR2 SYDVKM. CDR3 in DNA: TGTGCCAGCAGTGAGACAGGTGGGGAAGCCGGTACGTACTTC. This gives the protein CASSETGGEAGTYF.

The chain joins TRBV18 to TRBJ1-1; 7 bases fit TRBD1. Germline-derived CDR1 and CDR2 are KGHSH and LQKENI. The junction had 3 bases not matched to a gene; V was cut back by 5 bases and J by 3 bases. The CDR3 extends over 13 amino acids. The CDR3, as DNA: TGTGCCAGCTCAGCTCAGGGGGACACTGAAGCTTTCTTT. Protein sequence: CASSAQGDTEAFF.

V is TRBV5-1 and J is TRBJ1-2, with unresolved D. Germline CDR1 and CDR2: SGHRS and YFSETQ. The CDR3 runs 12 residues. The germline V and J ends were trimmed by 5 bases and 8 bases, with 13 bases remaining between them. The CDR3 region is CASRRTTGGYTF. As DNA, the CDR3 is TGCGCCAGCAGACGAACTACTGGGGGCTACACCTTC.

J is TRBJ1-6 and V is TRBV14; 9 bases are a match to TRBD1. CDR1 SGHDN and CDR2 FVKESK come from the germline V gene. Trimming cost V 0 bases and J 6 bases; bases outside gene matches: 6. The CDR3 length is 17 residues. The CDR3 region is CASSQEYGTGFNSPLHF. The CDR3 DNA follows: TGTGCCAGCAGCCAAGAGTACGGGACAGGGTTTAATTCACCCCTCCACTTT.